This T cell receptor beta chain came from a study of T cells after yellow fever vaccination. This clonotype was recorded a few times. A single record per CDR3 protein comes from TCRdb applying MiXCR to the 5' RACE reads. Of about 400,000 distinct CDR3 sequences listed, more than 5.5% are singletons. Trimming stripped 7 bases from V and 2 bases from J, with 15 bases between. The CDR3 runs to 16 residues. Germline V lookup: CDR1 MNHNS, CDR2 SASEGT. The chain joins TRBV6-1 to TRBJ1-6; D call uncertain. The origin of this receptor is a man aged 30 to 45 who received the YFV17D yellow fever vaccine. The specimen was PBMCs, collected 5 days after the yellow fever booster vaccination. This CDR3 is CASIPTPFPYNSPLHF. In DNA form, the CDR3 reads TGTGCCAGCATCCCCACCCCATTTCCCTATAATTCACCCCTCCACTTT.